The 7 T cell receptor beta chains listed next were all sequenced from one sample in a study of T cell clonality in common variable immunodeficiency. Study results and caveats: Common variable immunodeficiency TCR beta sequences reportedly had fewer deletions and N-nucleotide insertions.

Which antigens these TCRs recognize remains unknown. The repertoire was sequenced with immunoSEQ multiplex PCR; TCRdb's copy has only in-frame clones and lacks some. There are tens of thousands of clones in the sample, none observed a single time. Material for sequencing was peripheral blood mononuclear cells. The receptors shown here come from a human donor with common variable immunodeficiency.

This clone was observed many times. The observed sequence ends 3 residues before the CDR3 terminus, with the missing tail filled in from the germline J gene. The gene calls are TRBV28 and TRBJ2-7, with TRBD2 identical over 7 bases. V lost 8 bases and J lost 6; bases outside the gene matches: 7. Germline loops: CDR1 MDHEN, CDR2 SYDVKM. The CDR3 sequence is 12 residues long. Partial CDR3 DNA: TGTGCCAGCTGTGGGAGGGGATTCGAG. Translated, it gives CASCGRGFE. From start to end, the CDR3 is CASCGRGFEQYF.

There are many counts of this clone. Read sequence stops 3 residues before the CDR3 end, and the germline J gene provides the missing end. The V call is TRBV20-1, the J call TRBJ2-3; TRBD2 agrees at 7 bases. CDR1 and CDR2 from the germline V gene are DFQATT and SNEGSKA (reference sequence). The V gene end was trimmed by 1 base and the J gene end by 3 bases; junction bases not matched to a gene: 10. This CDR3 is built from 16 residues. The CDR3 is CSARAMTAGETDTQYF. Partial CDR3 DNA: TGCAGTGCTAGAGCAATGACGGCGGGGGAGACAGATACG.

This clone is labeled as medium-sized. The read terminates 3 residues before the CDR3 end, so the remaining end is supplied by the germline J gene. The rearrangement uses TRBV12-3 or TRBV12-4 and TRBJ1-2; TRBD1 matches 7 bases. The CDR3 totals 15 residues. J gave up 2 bases and V 6 bases, and 9 bases lay outside the gene matches. CDR3 residues: CASSGGQWVNYGYTF. Incomplete CDR3 DNA: TGTGCCAGCAGCGGGGGACAGTGGGTGAACTATGGC.

This clone has just a few counts. The CDR3 end is not reached by the read, which stops 3 residues before it; the germline J gene fills it in. The chain joins TRBV25-1 to TRBJ2-2; 13 bases are shared with TRBD2. Trimming removed 6 bases from V and 2 bases from J; junction bases left unmatched: 6. The CDR3 has 17 amino acids. The germline CDR1 and CDR2 sequences are MGHDK and SYGVNS. CDR3 bases read: TGTGCCAGCAGCCCGACTAGCGGGGGGCTAAACACCGGGGAG. This translates into CASSPTSGGLNTGE. The entire CDR3 protein reads CASSPTSGGLNTGELFF.

This clone occurred many times. The CDR3 end is not reached by the read, which stops 3 residues before it; the germline J gene fills it in. The V call is TRBV7-2, the J call TRBJ1-5; TRBD1 might be the D (5 bases). V shed 2 bases and J shed 2 bases, with 10 bases lying between them. CDR3 length equals 15 residues. The germline V gene has CDR1 SGHTA and CDR2 FQGNSA. The covered CDR3 bases are TGTGCCAGCAGCTTACGCGGGGGGGGCAATCAGCCC. Its translation is CASSLRGGGNQP. The CDR3 reads in full as CASSLRGGGNQPQHF.

This clone has a count of ten or more. CDR3: CASSPDSRSYEQYF. CDR3 DNA, as far as it was read: TGTGCCAGCTCACCGGACAGCCGCTCCTACGAG. The rearrangement links TRBV18 to TRBJ2-7; D might be TRBD1 (6 bases). The read ends 3 residues early relative to the CDR3; the germline J gene fills the gap. Trimming removed 3 bases at V and 0 bases at J, with 9 bases between. This CDR3 contains 14 residues. Germline V gene sequence: CDR1 KGHSH, CDR2 LQKENI.

This clone was seen many times. The sequenced fragment ends 3 residues before the CDR3 boundary, so the rest is inferred from the germline J gene. The rearrangement uses TRBV6-2 or TRBV6-3 and TRBJ2-7; the D gene is possibly TRBD1 (5 bases). V dropped 6 bases and J dropped 2 bases, with 14 bases sitting between them. Germline V lookup: CDR1 MNHEY, CDR2 SVGEGT. The CDR3 extends over 14 amino acids. Incomplete CDR3 DNA: TGTGCCAGCAGATCCGGAACAGGAGCCTACGAG. It translates to CASRSGTGAYE. The full-length CDR3 reads as CASRSGTGAYEQYF.